This T cell receptor beta chain appears in the sequencing data of a study of T cell responses to AZD1222 COVID-19 vaccine (dated by TCRdb to the early 2020s). Concerning the study at large: AZD1222 recipients with second doses at about 4 weeks or about 12 weeks were pooled, because spike-specific TCR depth and breadth did not differ between schedules. TCR sequencing covered fewer than 250 trial participants: 207 given two doses of AZD1222 and about 26 given two doses of MenACWY control vaccine. Trial participants were enrolled by age into subgroups of 18-55, 56-69 and 70-plus years, and about 150, 27 and 61 TCR-sequenced participants, respectively, were included in these subgroups. The research as a whole found: Conclusions about previously exposed vaccinees are limited because only five or six AZD1222 recipients were SARS-CoV-2 seropositive at baseline. Most participants were white British and females outnumbered males, and the authors suggested that clonal diversity may have been underestimated. Vaccine-associated CD4 TCRs spanned the whole spike protein, with dominant responses in regions 160-218 and 743-854. Reportedly, almost half of the unique spike-specific TCRs recognized epitopes lying outside the regions that are mutated in the B.1.351 and B.1.1.7 variants. The 56-69-year group was small, and its depth increase did not reach significance, likely because of low power. After two AZD1222 doses, spike-specific TCR breadth and depth were significantly higher than at day 0 and than in MenACWY recipients. Because no samples from the day 14 peak response were available, repertoires could be characterized only after the peak T cell response.

The time point label corresponds to: baseline before first vaccination. Vaccinee samples were obtained from the UK trials COV001 and COV002, which included a single-blind randomized controlled phase 2/3 trial of AZD1222 (ChAdOx1 nCoV-19) in healthy adults. For TCRbeta chain sequencing, PBMC samples were collected from trial participants at day 0 and at day 28 after the second dose. The CDR3 goes from the cysteine to the phenylalanine over 14 residues. Of all the DNA, just the CDR3 is kept, 42 bases in frame from base 1. Via the germline V gene (reference sequence), CDR1 is LNHDA and CDR2 SQIVND. Trimming removed 5 bases from V and 7 bases from J; the gene matches leave 8 bases unexplained. The CDR3 regions of human TCRbeta chains were analyzed by immunosequencing. Turning to the authors' computational methods: Repertoire TCRs were checked for matches against a reference library of SARS-CoV-2-specific TCRs that had been generated using the MIRA antigen-specificity platform. Breadth meant the fraction of unique TCRs that were SARS-CoV-2-associated, whereas depth meant the fraction of total T cells that were SARS-CoV-2-associated. Each spike-specific TCR was assigned to its reactive spike region and to a CD4 or CD8 class using the MIRA data. Log10-transformed breadth and depth values were compared by one-way ANOVA with Sidak's multiple comparisons tests. In its TCRdb copy, this immuneACCESS table keeps in-frame sequences only and misses some clones. Where compared with another copy, unresolved V genes explain less than half of these, and the others have no known cause. Clone size and V and J calls were adopted from that table, with D and trimming inferred from the DNA. The sample profile shows under 170,000 clones; around 94% of them were found once. The ten biggest clones cover about 1.3% of the sample.

Details on this clone: What antigen it recognizes has not been identified. No much larger clonotype is one base removed from it; base qualities were not supplied.

This sample comprised peripheral blood, obtained on day 0 of AZD1222 vaccination. The chain joins TRBV19 to TRBJ1-5; 7 bases in between match TRBD1. The sequence was obtained from an adult in good health. The nucleotide sequence is given as TGTGCCAGTAGTGAACAGGGGAATGGGCAGCCCCAGCATTTT. Protein translation: CASSEQGNGQPQHF.